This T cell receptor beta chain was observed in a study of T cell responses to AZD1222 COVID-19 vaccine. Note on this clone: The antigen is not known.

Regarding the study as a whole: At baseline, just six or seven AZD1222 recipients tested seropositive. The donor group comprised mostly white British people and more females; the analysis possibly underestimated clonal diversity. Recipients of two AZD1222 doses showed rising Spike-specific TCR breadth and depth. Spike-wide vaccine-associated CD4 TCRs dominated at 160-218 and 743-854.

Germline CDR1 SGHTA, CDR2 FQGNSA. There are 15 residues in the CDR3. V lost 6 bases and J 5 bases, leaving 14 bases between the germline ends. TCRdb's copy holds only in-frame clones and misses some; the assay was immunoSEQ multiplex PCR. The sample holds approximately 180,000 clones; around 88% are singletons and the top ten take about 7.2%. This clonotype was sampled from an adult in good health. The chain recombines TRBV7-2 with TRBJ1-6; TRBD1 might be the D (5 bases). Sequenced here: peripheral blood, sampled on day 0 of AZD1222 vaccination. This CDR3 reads CASRQQVADNSPLHF. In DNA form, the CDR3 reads TGTGCCAGCAGGCAACAGGTCGCAGATAATTCACCCCTCCACTTT.